This is a list of T cell receptor beta chains from one sample in a study of blood T cell repertoires in COVID-19. TCRdb's table, derived via immunoSEQ multiplex PCR, lists solely in-frame clones and lacks some. The top ten clones hold roughly 2% of a sample with about 280,000 clones, about 90% of them seen once. The sequenced material came from peripheral blood. Receptor source: a woman in her forties or fifties who had recovered from COVID-19. Each CDR3 is given with its conserved first and last residue. Each record gives: V gene, clone size, J gene, D gene, CDR3 protein, CDR3 DNA. A D gene is named only where the DNA matches it firmly. Clone sizes are given selectively: once, few, many, or a class where the clone is expanded.

v_call: TRBV7-3
clone_size: once
j_call: TRBJ1-3
d_call: -
cdr3_aa: CASSLNNPGGSGNTIYF
cdr3_nt: TGTGCCAGCAGCTTAAACAATCCGGGGGGCTCTGGAAACACCATATATTTT

v_call: TRBV18
clone_size: -
j_call: TRBJ2-5
d_call: -
cdr3_aa: CASSLVGETQYF
cdr3_nt: TGTGCCAGCTCACTAGTCGGGGAGACCCAGTACTTC

v_call: TRBV6-2/TRBV6-3
clone_size: -
j_call: TRBJ2-5
d_call: -
cdr3_aa: CASSYSMQVSRETQYF
cdr3_nt: TGTGCCAGCAGTTACTCGATGCAGGTCAGCCGGGAGACCCAGTACTTC

v_call: TRBV19
clone_size: -
j_call: TRBJ2-7
d_call: TRBD2
cdr3_aa: CASSIGLAGLSYEQYF
cdr3_nt: TGTGCCAGTAGTATCGGACTAGCGGGACTATCCTACGAGCAGTACTTC

v_call: TRBV6-1
clone_size: -
j_call: TRBJ1-2
d_call: -
cdr3_aa: CASSEWQGLYGYTF
cdr3_nt: TGTGCCAGCAGTGAATGGCAGGGGCTCTATGGCTACACCTTC

v_call: TRBV27
clone_size: -
j_call: TRBJ1-6
d_call: TRBD1
cdr3_aa: CASSLGGQGMSPLHF
cdr3_nt: TGTGCCAGCAGTCTCGGGGGACAGGGCATGTCACCCCTCCACTTT

v_call: TRBV12-3/TRBV12-4
clone_size: -
j_call: TRBJ2-7
d_call: TRBD2
cdr3_aa: CASSGTSGRWQYF
cdr3_nt: TGTGCCAGCAGTGGGACTAGCGGGAGGTGGCAGTACTTC

v_call: TRBV15
clone_size: -
j_call: TRBJ2-6
d_call: TRBD1
cdr3_aa: CATSRGRDRAGANVLTF
cdr3_nt: TGTGCCACCAGCAGAGGTCGGGACAGGGCTGGGGCCAACGTCCTGACTTTC

v_call: TRBV28
clone_size: -
j_call: TRBJ1-1
d_call: TRBD1
cdr3_aa: CASSYRGQGAIEAFF
cdr3_nt: TGTGCCAGCAGTTATAGGGGACAGGGGGCGATAGAAGCTTTCTTT

v_call: TRBV20-1
clone_size: -
j_call: TRBJ2-2
d_call: -
cdr3_aa: CSASVGDRGELFF
cdr3_nt: TGCAGTGCTAGTGTAGGGGATCGGGGGGAGCTGTTTTTT

v_call: TRBV11-2
clone_size: -
j_call: TRBJ2-3
d_call: TRBD1
cdr3_aa: CASSLDLQGARDTQYF
cdr3_nt: TGTGCCAGCAGCTTGGATCTTCAGGGGGCAAGAGATACGCAGTATTTT

v_call: TRBV14
clone_size: few
j_call: TRBJ1-5
d_call: TRBD1
cdr3_aa: CASVLGTASGICNQPQHF
cdr3_nt: TGTGCCAGCGTCCTCGGGACAGCCTCGGGTATATGCAATCAGCCCCAGCATTTT

v_call: TRBV10-2
clone_size: -
j_call: TRBJ1-5
d_call: TRBD1
cdr3_aa: CATSDRGRFYQPQHF
cdr3_nt: TGCGCCACCTCGGACAGGGGGCGATTTTATCAGCCCCAGCATTTT

v_call: TRBV4-3
clone_size: -
j_call: TRBJ2-7
d_call: -
cdr3_aa: CASSPWRSYEQYF
cdr3_nt: TGCGCCAGCAGCCCTTGGAGGTCTTACGAGCAGTACTTC

v_call: TRBV3-1/TRBV3-2
clone_size: -
j_call: TRBJ2-7
d_call: -
cdr3_aa: CASSQDGQGACYF
cdr3_nt: TGTGCCAGCAGCCAAGATGGGCAGGGCGCGTGTTACTTC

v_call: TRBV19
clone_size: -
j_call: TRBJ1-4
d_call: TRBD1
cdr3_aa: CASSIGQGATNEKLFF
cdr3_nt: TGTGCCAGTAGTATTGGGCAGGGGGCTACTAATGAAAAACTGTTTTTT

v_call: TRBV5-1
clone_size: -
j_call: TRBJ2-7
d_call: -
cdr3_aa: CASGANSGYEQYF
cdr3_nt: TGCGCCAGCGGCGCCAATAGCGGCTACGAGCAGTACTTC

v_call: TRBV23-1
clone_size: -
j_call: TRBJ2-7
d_call: TRBD2
cdr3_aa: CASTQPGLAGGMYEQYF
cdr3_nt: TGCGCCAGCACACAACCGGGACTAGCGGGAGGAATGTACGAGCAGTACTTC

v_call: TRBV30
clone_size: -
j_call: TRBJ2-5
d_call: -
cdr3_aa: CAWSSEALQETQYF
cdr3_nt: TGTGCCTGGAGTTCGGAGGCACTACAAGAGACCCAGTACTTC

v_call: TRBV11-2
clone_size: -
j_call: TRBJ2-2
d_call: -
cdr3_aa: CASSLAGILGELFF
cdr3_nt: TGTGCCAGCAGCTTAGCAGGGATTTTAGGGGAGCTGTTTTTT

v_call: TRBV19
clone_size: -
j_call: TRBJ2-3
d_call: -
cdr3_aa: CASSITLAQDTQYF
cdr3_nt: TGTGCCAGTAGTATAACACTAGCCCAAGATACGCAGTATTTT

v_call: TRBV28
clone_size: -
j_call: TRBJ1-5
d_call: TRBD1
cdr3_aa: CASIPGQRQPQHF
cdr3_nt: TGTGCCAGCATTCCGGGACAGCGTCAGCCCCAGCATTTT

v_call: TRBV18
clone_size: once
j_call: TRBJ2-1
d_call: -
cdr3_aa: CASSRGEQFF
cdr3_nt: TGTGCCAGCTCACGAGGTGAGCAGTTCTTC

v_call: TRBV12-3/TRBV12-4
clone_size: -
j_call: TRBJ1-2
d_call: -
cdr3_aa: CASNRGNGYTF
cdr3_nt: TGTGCCAGCAACCGGGGGAATGGCTACACCTTC

v_call: TRBV19
clone_size: -
j_call: TRBJ1-2
d_call: TRBD1
cdr3_aa: CASSILGQGARGYTF
cdr3_nt: TGTGCCAGTAGTATCCTAGGACAGGGGGCGCGAGGCTACACCTTC

v_call: TRBV27
clone_size: -
j_call: TRBJ2-3
d_call: -
cdr3_aa: CASSSARTQYF
cdr3_nt: TGTGCCAGCAGTTCAGCTAGGACGCAGTATTTT

v_call: TRBV10-1
clone_size: -
j_call: TRBJ2-5
d_call: TRBD2
cdr3_aa: CASSRRGRDQETQYF
cdr3_nt: TGCGCCAGCAGTCGTCGCGGGAGGGATCAAGAGACCCAGTACTTC

v_call: TRBV5-4
clone_size: -
j_call: TRBJ2-1
d_call: TRBD2
cdr3_aa: CASSLVASGNEQFF
cdr3_nt: TGTGCCAGCAGCTTGGTTGCTAGCGGCAATGAGCAGTTCTTC

v_call: TRBV2
clone_size: -
j_call: TRBJ2-1
d_call: -
cdr3_aa: CASSEAGGLGEQFF
cdr3_nt: TGTGCCAGCAGTGAAGCGGGCGGGCTTGGTGAGCAGTTCTTC

v_call: TRBV19
clone_size: -
j_call: TRBJ2-6
d_call: TRBD1
cdr3_aa: CASSTIRDRVPGANVLTF
cdr3_nt: TGTGCCAGTAGTACCATCCGGGACAGGGTACCTGGGGCCAACGTCCTGACTTTC

v_call: TRBV5-4
clone_size: few
j_call: TRBJ1-2
d_call: -
cdr3_aa: CASSFSLDLYGYTF
cdr3_nt: TGTGCCAGCAGCTTCTCACTTGACTTATATGGCTACACCTTC

v_call: TRBV11-2
clone_size: -
j_call: TRBJ2-3
d_call: TRBD1
cdr3_aa: CASSLTGGKTDTQYF
cdr3_nt: TGTGCCAGCAGCCTTACAGGGGGCAAAACAGATACGCAGTATTTT

v_call: TRBV7-2
clone_size: -
j_call: TRBJ2-7
d_call: TRBD2
cdr3_aa: CASSLPGLAGKRQYF
cdr3_nt: TGTGCCAGCAGCCTGCCGGGACTAGCGGGAAAAAGGCAGTACTTC

v_call: TRBV19
clone_size: -
j_call: TRBJ1-1
d_call: -
cdr3_aa: CASSIAVGDTLVTEAFF
cdr3_nt: TGTGCCAGTAGTATAGCGGTGGGGGACACCCTGGTCACTGAAGCTTTCTTT

v_call: TRBV5-4
clone_size: -
j_call: TRBJ1-2
d_call: -
cdr3_aa: CASSLSWGPGDGYTF
cdr3_nt: TGTGCCAGCAGCTTGAGTTGGGGCCCTGGGGATGGCTACACCTTC

v_call: TRBV19
clone_size: few
j_call: TRBJ2-3
d_call: TRBD1
cdr3_aa: CASIGGGQGSDTQYF
cdr3_nt: TGTGCCAGTATCGGCGGGGGACAGGGGTCAGATACGCAGTATTTT

v_call: TRBV4-3
clone_size: -
j_call: TRBJ2-7
d_call: TRBD1
cdr3_aa: CASSQDLQGASYEQYF
cdr3_nt: TGCGCCAGCAGCCAAGACTTACAGGGGGCGAGCTACGAGCAGTACTTC

v_call: TRBV9
clone_size: many
j_call: TRBJ1-5
d_call: -
cdr3_aa: CASSVVWAGRHQPQHF
cdr3_nt: TGTGCCAGCAGCGTGGTTTGGGCAGGGAGGCATCAGCCCCAGCATTTT

v_call: TRBV9
clone_size: -
j_call: TRBJ2-3
d_call: -
cdr3_aa: CASSPVGDTQYF
cdr3_nt: TGTGCCAGCAGCCCAGTTGGAGATACGCAGTATTTT

v_call: TRBV19
clone_size: -
j_call: TRBJ2-7
d_call: TRBD2
cdr3_aa: CASSLTSGRGYEQYF
cdr3_nt: TGTGCCAGTAGTTTGACTAGCGGGAGGGGCTACGAGCAGTACTTC

v_call: TRBV5-1
clone_size: -
j_call: TRBJ2-7
d_call: TRBD2
cdr3_aa: CASRTHSGSYEQYF
cdr3_nt: TGCGCCAGCAGAACCCATAGCGGGAGCTACGAGCAGTACTTC

v_call: TRBV30
clone_size: -
j_call: TRBJ1-3
d_call: -
cdr3_aa: CAWSGGSGNTIYF
cdr3_nt: TGTGCCTGGAGCGGGGGCTCTGGAAACACCATATATTTT

v_call: TRBV5-5
clone_size: few
j_call: TRBJ1-5
d_call: TRBD1
cdr3_aa: CASSLILRDRVNSNQPQHF
cdr3_nt: TGTGCCAGCAGCTTGATTCTTCGGGACAGGGTCAATAGCAATCAGCCCCAGCATTTT

v_call: TRBV4-3
clone_size: once
j_call: TRBJ2-2
d_call: -
cdr3_aa: CASSQEAQMNTGELFF
cdr3_nt: TGCGCCAGCAGCCAAGAGGCACAGATGAACACCGGGGAGCTGTTTTTT

v_call: TRBV2
clone_size: -
j_call: TRBJ2-4
d_call: -
cdr3_aa: CASSQFRGAKNIQYF
cdr3_nt: TGTGCCAGCAGTCAATTCAGGGGAGCCAAAAACATTCAGTACTTC

v_call: TRBV4-1
clone_size: -
j_call: TRBJ2-7
d_call: TRBD2
cdr3_aa: CASSQGLALDEQYF
cdr3_nt: TGCGCCAGCAGCCAAGGACTAGCACTAGACGAGCAGTACTTC

v_call: TRBV5-6
clone_size: -
j_call: TRBJ2-7
d_call: -
cdr3_aa: CASSSQYEQYF
cdr3_nt: TGTGCCAGCAGCTCGCAGTACGAGCAGTACTTC

v_call: TRBV7-2
clone_size: -
j_call: TRBJ2-7
d_call: -
cdr3_aa: CASSLVRESYQYF
cdr3_nt: TGTGCCAGCAGCTTGGTCAGGGAATCATACCAGTACTTC

v_call: TRBV7-2
clone_size: -
j_call: TRBJ2-7
d_call: TRBD2
cdr3_aa: CASSLVRAGRTIKGNEQYF
cdr3_nt: TGTGCCAGCAGCCTGGTTCGAGCGGGAAGAACCATTAAGGGAAACGAGCAGTACTTC

v_call: TRBV7-2
clone_size: -
j_call: TRBJ1-6
d_call: TRBD1
cdr3_aa: CASSFPTGGNSPLHF
cdr3_nt: TGTGCCAGCAGCTTTCCTACAGGGGGTAATTCACCCCTCCACTTT

v_call: TRBV5-1
clone_size: once
j_call: TRBJ1-1
d_call: TRBD1
cdr3_aa: CASSLMGQGTEAFF
cdr3_nt: TGCGCCAGCAGCTTGATGGGACAGGGCACTGAAGCTTTCTTT

v_call: TRBV7-3
clone_size: once
j_call: TRBJ1-2
d_call: -
cdr3_aa: CASSLIAGLGYTF
cdr3_nt: TGTGCCAGCAGCTTAATAGCAGGGCTCGGCTACACCTTC